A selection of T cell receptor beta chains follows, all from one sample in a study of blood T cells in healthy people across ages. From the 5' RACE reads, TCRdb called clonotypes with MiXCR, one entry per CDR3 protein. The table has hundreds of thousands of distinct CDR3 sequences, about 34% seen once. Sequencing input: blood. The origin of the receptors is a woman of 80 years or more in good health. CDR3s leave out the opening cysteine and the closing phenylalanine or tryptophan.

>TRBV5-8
ASGLIFGLAGARGHNEQF
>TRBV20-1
SASQNGLAEGETQY
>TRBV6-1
ASTTSGLAGGPTDTQY
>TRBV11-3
ASSFDSSSTDTQY
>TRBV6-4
ASSGLAGSGYNEQF
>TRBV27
ASASFQGGTDTQY
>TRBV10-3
AISVSGSKAF
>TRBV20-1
SAREWTTDTEAF
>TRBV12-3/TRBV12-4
ASSFRRGVVIYEQY
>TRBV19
ASSIQAANTEAF
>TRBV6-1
ATRLLTDTQY
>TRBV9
ASSPAQGHYGYT
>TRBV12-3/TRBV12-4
ASSFGTESFPYEQY
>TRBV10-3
AISETGLAGYT
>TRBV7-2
ASKRLAGGFEQF
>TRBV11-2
ASSIRTSGGEQY
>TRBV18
ASSPLTVNTEAF
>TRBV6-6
ASSYTPVRSSYNEQF
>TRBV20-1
SADIGGTAF
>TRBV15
ATSRDGLAGPTDTQY
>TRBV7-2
ASSSGSGPQH
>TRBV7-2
ASSAPGQSFSGANVLT
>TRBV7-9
ASSFNRGTEAF
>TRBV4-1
ASSQVLAGRLY
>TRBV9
ASSFRPDTDTQY
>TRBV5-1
ASRRGHEQY
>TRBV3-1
ASSQEPATGGLF